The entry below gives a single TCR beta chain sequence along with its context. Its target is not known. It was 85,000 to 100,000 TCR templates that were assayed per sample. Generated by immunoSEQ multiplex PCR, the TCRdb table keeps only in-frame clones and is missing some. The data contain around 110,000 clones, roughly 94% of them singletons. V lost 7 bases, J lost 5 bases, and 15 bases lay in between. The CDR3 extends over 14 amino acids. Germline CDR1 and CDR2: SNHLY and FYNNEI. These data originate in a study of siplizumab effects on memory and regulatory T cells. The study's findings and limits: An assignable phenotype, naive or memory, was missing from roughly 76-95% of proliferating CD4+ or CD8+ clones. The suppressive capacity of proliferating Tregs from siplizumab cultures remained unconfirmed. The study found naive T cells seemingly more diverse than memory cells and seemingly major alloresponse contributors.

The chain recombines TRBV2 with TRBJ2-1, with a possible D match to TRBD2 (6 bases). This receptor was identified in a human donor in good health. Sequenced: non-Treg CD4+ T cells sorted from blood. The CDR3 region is CASNEAGRNNEQFF. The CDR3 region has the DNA TGTGCCAGCAATGAGGCAGGGAGGAACAATGAGCAGTTCTTC. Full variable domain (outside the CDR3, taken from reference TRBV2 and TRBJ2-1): EPEVTQTPSHQVTQMGQEVILRCVPISNHLYFYWYRQILGQKVEFLVSFYNNEISEKSEIFDDQFSVERPDGSNFTLKIRSTKLEDSAMYFCASNEAGRNNEQFFGPGTRLTVL.